Listed here are 21 T cell receptor beta chains from one sample, sequenced in a study of immune evolution from preneoplasia to lung adenocarcinoma. This table comes from immunoSEQ multiplex PCR, and its TCRdb copy is limited to in-frame clones, with some not included. The table includes several thousand clones, roughly 79% detected once. Material for sequencing was FFPE adjacent normal lung tissue. The receptors were gathered from a person aged 60 to 80 with lung adenocarcinoma.

The rearrangement joins TRBV9 to TRBJ2-2, with TRBD2 identical over 9 bases. Germline CDR1 reads SGDLS; CDR2 reads YYNGEE. The length of the CDR3 is 15 residues. Trimming removed 0 bases from V and 5 bases from J; junction bases left unmatched: 2. The CDR3 loop reads CASSVALAGTGELFF. The CDR3 DNA reads as TGTGCCAGCAGCGTAGCCCTAGCGGGGACCGGGGAGCTGTTTTTT.

The gene calls are TRBV11-3 and TRBJ2-3, with D perhaps matching TRBD1 or TRBD2 (6 bases each). The germline V and J ends were trimmed by 5 bases and 5 bases, with 8 bases remaining between them. The CDR3 sequence is 12 residues long. Germline V gives CDR1 SGHNT, CDR2 YENEEA. The CDR3 spells CASSGGGDTQYF. CDR3 DNA: TGTGCCAGCAGCGGAGGGGGAGATACGCAGTATTTT.

The chain combines TRBV7-3 with TRBJ1-5, with a tentative D call TRBD1 (5 bases). The CDR3 is 13 residues long. With 1 base removed from V and 8 bases from J, the gap between germline ends came to 9 bases. Germline CDR1 is SGHTA and CDR2 is FQGTGA. CDR3 DNA sequence: TGTGCCAGCAGCTTAAATGGGGGAGAGCCCCAGCATTTT. It yields the protein CASSLNGGEPQHF.

About this clone: Within the sample, other DNA sequences also encode this same CDR3. The chain combines TRBV5-1 with TRBJ2-5, with D possibly matching TRBD2 (6 bases). This CDR3 has 18 residues. V was trimmed by 0 bases and J by 0 bases, leaving 18 bases between them. CDR1 and CDR2 from the germline V gene are SGHRS and YFSETQ. The CDR3 spells CASSLAPGAGGYQETQYF. Written as DNA, the CDR3 is TGCGCCAGCAGCTTGGCGCCTGGAGCCGGAGGGTACCAAGAGACCCAGTACTTC.

The chain carries TRBV5-6 and TRBJ2-6; the match to TRBD1 covers 9 bases. Germline CDR1 reads SGHDT; CDR2 reads YYEEEE. CDR3 size: 17 residues. Germline trimming cut 4 bases from V and 2 bases from J; bases unmatched to any gene: 7. As DNA, the CDR3 is TGTGCCAGCAGCGCTCTACAGGGGGCGCCTGGGGCCAACGTCCTGACTTTC. Its protein product is CASSALQGAPGANVLTF.

The chain links TRBV11-2 to TRBJ1-4, with unresolved D. Trimming cost V 5 bases and J 4 bases, with 8 bases left between them. Germline V gene sequence: CDR1 SGHAT, CDR2 FQNNGV. CDR3 length equals 13 residues. The CDR3: CASSLGFNEKLFF. CDR3 DNA: TGTGCCAGCAGCCTAGGGTTTAATGAAAAACTGTTTTTT.

Concerning this clone itself: The germline gene is not matched at one end of the junction; a read error may be the cause. The chain links TRBV10-1 to TRBJ1-5; 7 bases agree with TRBD1. CDR3 length equals 13 residues. Germline V gives CDR1 WNHNN, CDR2 SYGVQD (reference sequence). CDR3 nucleotides: TGCGCCGGCAGTGACAGGGAATCTCAGCCCCAGCATTTT. Translation: CAGSDRESQPQHF.

The V gene is TRBV27, the J gene TRBJ2-1; maybe TRBD2 (6 bases). The germline V and J ends were trimmed by 0 bases and 7 bases, with 13 bases remaining between them. CDR1 is MNHEY, CDR2 SMNVEV, per germline (reference sequence). CDR3 length equals 15 residues. Written as DNA, the CDR3 is TGTGCCAGCAGTTTATCGGGGGGTATCGGGAATGAGCAGTTCTTC. Its translation is CASSLSGGIGNEQFF.

The table lists this clone with a few counts. Additional DNA sequences in this sample encode the identical CDR3. This rearrangement joins TRBV11-3 to TRBJ2-2; a possible D gene is TRBD2 (6 bases). Germline V gives CDR1 SGHNT, CDR2 YENEEA. This CDR3 has 14 residues. V dropped 2 bases and J dropped 3 bases, with 7 bases sitting between them. CDR3 loop: CASSLSGDTGELFF. For the CDR3, the DNA is TGTGCCAGCAGCTTATCGGGGGACACCGGGGAGCTGTTTTTT.

This chain uses TRBV18 with TRBJ2-2, with D possibly called TRBD1 or TRBD2 (6 bases each). Trimming removed 3 bases from V and 0 bases from J, with 11 bases in between. Germline CDR1 reads KGHSH; CDR2 reads LQKENI. The CDR3 has 16 residues. CDR3 sequence reads: CASSPLRGANTGELFF. The CDR3 DNA reads TGTGCCAGCTCACCTTTAAGGGGGGCGAACACCGGGGAGCTGTTTTTT.

Concerning this clone: The same CDR3 arises from other DNA sequences in this sample as well. The gene calls are TRBV28 and TRBJ1-1; D is undetermined. The CDR3 contains 15 residues. In germline, CDR1 is MDHEN, CDR2 SYDVKM. Deletions cut 6 bases from V and 4 bases from J, with 18 bases between. In nucleotides, the CDR3 is TGTGCCAGCAGCTGGGCGGGGAGCTTAAGCACTGAAGCTTTCTTT. This translates into CASSWAGSLSTEAFF. The full variable domain, with the rest looked up from reference TRBV28 and TRBJ1-1, is DVKVTQSSRYLVKRTGEKVFLECVQDMDHENMFWYRQDPGLGLRLIYFSYDVKMKEKGDIPEGYSVSREKKERFSLILESASTNQTSMYLCASSWAGSLSTEAFFGQGTRLTVV.

With regard to this clone: One junction end disagrees with the germline gene, perhaps due to a read error. The genes are TRBV19 and TRBJ1-1; no reliable D call. Germline CDR1 reads LNHDA; CDR2 reads SQIVND (reference sequence). The CDR3 is 14 amino acids. The chain's CDR3 is CASSNPHGYTEVFF. CDR3 DNA: TGTGCCAGTAGTAATCCCCACGGATACACTGAAGTTTTCTTT.

The V and J genes are TRBV2 and TRBJ2-7, with D uncertain. V was clipped by 2 bases and J by 7 bases, with 9 bases between them. The germline V gene encodes CDR1 SNHLY and CDR2 FYNNEI. The CDR3 totals 12 residues. CDR3 nucleotides: TGTGCCAGCAGTGAACCGGACCGAGAGCAGTACTTC. Residues: CASSEPDREQYF. Based on the CDR3 plus reference TRBV2 and TRBJ2-7, the full variable domain is EPEVTQTPSHQVTQMGQEVILRCVPISNHLYFYWYRQILGQKVEFLVSFYNNEISEKSEIFDDQFSVERPDGSNFTLKIRSTKLEDSAMYFCASSEPDREQYFGPGTRLTVT.

The chain joins TRBV10-1 to TRBJ1-1; possible D gene TRBD1, 5 bases. The germline gives CDR1 WNHNN, CDR2 SYGVQD (reference sequence). The CDR3 runs 12 residues. V gave up 9 bases and J gave up 10 bases, with 18 bases separating them. The CDR3 region has the DNA TGCGCCAGGACTACCAGGGATTACGGAGCTTTCTTT. This gives the protein CARTTRDYGAFF.

This chain connects TRBV7-3 to TRBJ2-3; no firm D call. The CDR3 runs 14 residues. Germline V gene sequence: CDR1 SGHTA, CDR2 FQGTGA. Deletions cut 1 base from V and 4 bases from J, with 9 bases between. In nucleotides, the CDR3 is TGTGCCAGCAGCTTAAGATACGGGTCAGATACGCAGTATTTT. Translated, it gives CASSLRYGSDTQYF.

This clone is deemed medium-sized. The CDR3 reads CAISDRGRDDEQYF. The CDR3 DNA is TGTGCCATCAGTGACAGGGGGCGAGACGACGAGCAGTACTTC. The chain joins TRBV10-3 to TRBJ2-7, with 8 positions matching TRBD1. The CDR3 is 14 residues long. Germline V gives CDR1 ENHRY, CDR2 SYGVKD. With V trimmed by 3 bases and J by 5 bases, 6 bases remained unmatched.

The V gene is TRBV4-1, the J gene TRBJ1-5, with D unresolved. This CDR3 has 15 residues. V was cut by 1 base and J by 3 bases, with 10 bases left in between. Per germline, CDR1 MGHRA and CDR2 YSYEKL. For the CDR3, the DNA is TGCGCCAGCAGCCAAGCCAACCAGAACAATCAGCCCCAGCATTTT. Its protein is CASSQANQNNQPQHF.

This chain connects TRBV19 to TRBJ1-1; unclear D gene. Germline CDR1 and CDR2: LNHDA and SQIVND (reference sequence). Trimming left V 5 bases short and J 1 base short, with 11 bases between. The CDR3 spans 14 residues. CDR3 region: CASSFSDGNTEAFF. CDR3 DNA sequence: TGTGCCAGTAGTTTTTCGGACGGGAACACTGAAGCTTTCTTT.

This chain connects TRBV15 to TRBJ1-1, with D unresolved. The V end was cut by 0 bases, the J end by 4 bases, with 9 bases between. Germline V gives CDR1 LNHNV, CDR2 YYDKDF (reference sequence). This CDR3 has 14 residues. The CDR3 region is CATSREQLGTEAFF. CDR3 nucleotide sequence: TGTGCCACCAGCAGAGAACAGCTAGGCACTGAAGCTTTCTTT.

The chain has TRBV5-1 and TRBJ2-3; TRBD2 agrees at 8 bases. This CDR3 has 19 amino acids. Germline lookup yields CDR1 SGHRS and CDR2 YFSETQ. Trimming took 1 base from V and 0 from J; bases not matched to a gene: 13. CDR3 residues: CASSLLPSAGVSSTDTQYF. The CDR3 DNA reads TGCGCCAGCAGCTTGCTCCCGTCAGCGGGGGTTTCTAGCACAGATACGCAGTATTTT.

The rearrangement links TRBV7-6 to TRBJ1-6; D remains unclear. The V gene lost 2 bases and the J gene lost 7 bases, with 6 bases spanning the gap. The length of the CDR3 is 13 residues. CDR1 is SGHVS and CDR2 is FNYEAQ in the germline V gene. The CDR3 nucleotides are TGTGCCAGCAGCTTAAACGGAAATTCACCCCTCCACTTT. It yields the protein CASSLNGNSPLHF.